This T cell receptor (beta chain) stems from a study of beta chain features in type 1 diabetes. Looking at the study overall: Across all samples, roughly 99 million sorted cells were examined.

Stem cell-like memory, regulatory, central memory and naive CD4+ cells were sorted via CD45RO/CCR7/CD25/CD127/CD95/CD27. Every bit of the isolated RNA underwent reverse transcription, so sequencing read expressed TCRB transcripts. Read counts averaged approximately 3.3 million for samples of naive, central memory and regulatory T cells. Libraries were prepared by immunoSEQ multiplex PCR; TCRdb keeps only in-frame clonotypes and omits some of them. The sample records approximately 170,000 clones, 7.8% being singletons. With regard to this clone: As yet, its antigen is unknown.

The ends were cut back, 0 bases at V and 8 bases at J, with 5 bases in the middle. The CDR3 runs to 12 residues. CDR1 MDHEN and CDR2 SYDVKM come from the germline V gene. Overall study findings and caveats: All four CD4+ subsets of Type 1 diabetes patients contained TCRB CDR3s that were moderately but significantly shorter. Researchers reported that naive, central memory and Treg TCRB repertoires appeared more similar in patients than in healthy donors.

The gene calls are TRBV28 and TRBJ1-5; no clear D gene. Sequenced: central memory CD4+ T cells from blood. The origin of this receptor is a woman aged 40-49 years with type 1 diabetes. The CDR3 sequence: CASSLWQKPQHF. The CDR3 region has the DNA TGTGCCAGCAGTTTATGGCAGAAGCCCCAGCATTTT.